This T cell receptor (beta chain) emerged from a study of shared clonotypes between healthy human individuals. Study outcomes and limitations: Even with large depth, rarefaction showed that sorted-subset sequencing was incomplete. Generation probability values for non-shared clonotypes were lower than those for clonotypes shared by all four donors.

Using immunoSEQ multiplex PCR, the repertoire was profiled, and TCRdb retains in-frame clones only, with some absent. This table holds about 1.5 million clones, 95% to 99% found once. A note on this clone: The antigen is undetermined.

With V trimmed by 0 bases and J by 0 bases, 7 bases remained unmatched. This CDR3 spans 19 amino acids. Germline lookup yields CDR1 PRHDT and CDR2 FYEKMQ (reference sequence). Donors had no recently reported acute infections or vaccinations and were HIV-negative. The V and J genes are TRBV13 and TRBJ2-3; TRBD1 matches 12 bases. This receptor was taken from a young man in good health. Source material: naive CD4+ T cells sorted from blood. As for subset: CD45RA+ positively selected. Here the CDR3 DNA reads TGTGCCAGCAGCTTAGGCTCCGGGACAGGGGGCTCTAGCACAGATACGCAGTATTTT. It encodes CASSLGSGTGGSSTDTQYF.